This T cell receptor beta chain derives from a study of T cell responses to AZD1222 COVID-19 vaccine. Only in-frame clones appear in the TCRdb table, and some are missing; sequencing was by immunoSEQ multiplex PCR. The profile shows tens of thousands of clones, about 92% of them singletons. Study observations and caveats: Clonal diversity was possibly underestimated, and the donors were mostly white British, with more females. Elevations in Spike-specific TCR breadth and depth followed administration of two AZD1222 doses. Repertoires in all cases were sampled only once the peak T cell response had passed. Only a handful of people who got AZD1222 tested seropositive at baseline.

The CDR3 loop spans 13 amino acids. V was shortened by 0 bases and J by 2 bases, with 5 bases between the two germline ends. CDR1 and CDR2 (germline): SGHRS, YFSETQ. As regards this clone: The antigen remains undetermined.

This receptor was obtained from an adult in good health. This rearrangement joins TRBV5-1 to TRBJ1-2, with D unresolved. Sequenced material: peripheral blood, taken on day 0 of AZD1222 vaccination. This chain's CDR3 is CASSLVSNYGYTF. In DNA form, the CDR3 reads TGCGCCAGCAGCTTGGTGTCCAACTATGGCTACACCTTC. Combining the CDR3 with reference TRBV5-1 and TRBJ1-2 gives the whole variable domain KAGVTQTPRYLIKTRGQQVTLSCSPISGHRSVSWYQQTPGQGLQFLFEYFSETQRNKGNFPGRFSGRQFSNSRSEMNVSTLELGDSALYLCASSLVSNYGYTFGSGTRLTVV.